One sample yielded the 31 T cell receptor beta chains listed below, sequenced in a study of T cell repertoires in cytomegalovirus infection. These receptors' antigens are unknown. TCRdb re-called the reads through MiXCR, storing one row per CDR3 protein. Of about 69,000 distinct CDR3 sequences listed, approximately 30% were seen once; the top ten hold 45% to 75%. The sample was CD8+ T cells from cultured PBMCs, taken from culture after CMV antigen stimulation. These receptors originate from a human donor in good health (CMV status not recorded). Some clones in this sample may be carry-over from other donors' samples.

This clonotype showed up just a few times. This chain connects TRBV12-3 or TRBV12-4 to TRBJ1-1; D not resolved. V was cut by 8 bases and J by 1 base, with 8 bases left in between. CDR3 length: 12 residues. CDR3: CASGAGNTEAFF. CDR3 nucleotide sequence: TGTGCCAGCGGCGCTGGGAACACTGAAGCTTTCTTT.

CDR3 sequence reads: CASSLEVPGEIRGYTF. CDR3 DNA sequence: TGTGCCAGCAGCTTGGAGGTTCCGGGCGAGATTAGGGGCTACACCTTC. This chain connects TRBV5-8 to TRBJ1-2; D is undetermined. CDR3 length equals 16 residues. V was shortened by 0 bases and J by 8 bases, with 20 bases between the two germline ends. The germline V gene encodes CDR1 SGHTS and CDR2 YDEGEE.

This chain links TRBV12-3 or TRBV12-4 with TRBJ2-5, with D perhaps TRBD2 (6 bases). The CDR3 length is 15 residues. Trimming took off 8 bases at V and 2 bases at J, with 18 bases between the two ends. The CDR3 loop is CASARRGLSQETQYF. For the CDR3, the DNA is TGTGCCAGCGCACGACGGGGACTTTCACAAGAGACCCAGTACTTC.

This clonotype was counted at least ten times. CDR3 coding DNA: TGTGCCACCAGTGATACAGAGGGGGTTAACACCGGGGAGCTGTTTTTT. It codes for CATSDTEGVNTGELFF. The rearrangement links TRBV24-1 to TRBJ2-2, with D maybe TRBD1 (6 bases). The V gene lost 3 bases and the J gene lost 2 bases, with 12 bases spanning the gap. This CDR3 spans 16 amino acids. Germline CDR1 is KGHDR and CDR2 is SFDVKD.

DNA for the CDR3: TGTGCCAGCAGTTTTTTCGGGACTAGCGTCTACAATGAGCAGTTCTTC. As protein: CASSFFGTSVYNEQFF. The rearrangement uses TRBV12-3 or TRBV12-4 and TRBJ2-1, with TRBD2 identical over 10 bases. The V gene end was trimmed by 3 bases and the J gene end by 3 bases; junction bases not matched to a gene: 5. This CDR3 region has 16 residues.

This chain links TRBV7-6 with TRBJ2-7; TRBD1 might be the D (6 bases). The germline V gene encodes CDR1 SGHVS and CDR2 FNYEAQ. This CDR3 contains 13 residues. Trimming removed 5 bases from V and 6 bases from J, with 14 bases in between. The CDR3 bases are TGTGCCAGCAGCGATACAGGGTTCAGCGAGCAGTACTTC. Protein sequence: CASSDTGFSEQYF.

This clonotype was seen a few times. The chain is built from TRBV28 and TRBJ2-3; TRBD1 is a possible D gene (6 bases). This CDR3 is 14 amino acids long. V shed 6 bases and J shed 4 bases, with 14 bases lying between them. Germline V CDR1 and CDR2: MDHEN, SYDVKM. The CDR3 DNA is TGTGCCAGCAGCCACAACCACAGGGCAGATACGCAGTATTTT. It encodes CASSHNHRADTQYF.

The chain employs TRBV13 and TRBJ1-2; 7 bases align to TRBD1. The CDR3 is made up of 14 amino acids. Germline-derived CDR1 and CDR2 are PRHDT and FYEKMQ (reference sequence). V dropped 6 bases and J dropped 2; count of bases not matched to a gene: 6. CDR3 DNA: TGTGCCAGCAGTGCGGACAGGTCAAACTATGGCTACACCTTC. Protein sequence: CASSADRSNYGYTF. The full variable domain, rest sourced from reference TRBV13 and TRBJ1-2, is AAGVIQSPRHLIKEKRETATLKCYPIPRHDTVYWYQQGPGQDPQFLISFYEKMQSDKGSIPDRFSAQQFSDYHSELNMSSLELGDSALYFCASSADRSNYGYTFGSGTRLTVV.

V usage is TRBV12-3 or TRBV12-4 and J usage is TRBJ2-7; a possible D gene is TRBD2 (7 bases). The CDR3 spans 15 residues. V lost 6 bases, J lost 0 bases, and 15 bases lay in between. The DNA for the CDR3 is TGTGCCAGCAGCCGGGGGCGGGAGCTCTCCTACGAGCAGTACTTC. Its protein product is CASSRGRELSYEQYF.

The table lists this clonotype with a few counts. The chain combines TRBV6-1 with TRBJ2-5, with 8 bases fitting TRBD1. The CDR3 extends over 16 amino acids. V gave up 0 bases and J gave up 2 bases; unmatched junction bases: 5. The V gene's germline CDR1 is MNHNS and CDR2 SASEGT. The DNA for the CDR3 is TGTGCCAGCAGTGAAGCGAGGACAGGGTGGCAAGAGACCCAGTACTTC. Protein sequence: CASSEARTGWQETQYF.

The chain employs TRBV20-1 and TRBJ2-2; TRBD1 or TRBD2 may be the D gene (6 bases each). Trimming cost V 0 bases and J 3 bases, with 26 bases left between them. The length of the CDR3 is 20 residues. Per germline, CDR1 DFQATT and CDR2 SNEGSKA (reference sequence). The CDR3 nucleotides are TGCAGTGCTAGAGATTTACAGGGAGGTTCCCTCGGACCCTACACCGGGGAGCTGTTTTTT. It encodes CSARDLQGGSLGPYTGELFF.

The chain couples TRBV6-2 or TRBV6-3 to TRBJ2-7; 7 positions agree with TRBD1. In germline, CDR1 is MNHEY, CDR2 SVGEGT. The CDR3 spans 16 residues. V was pared by 4 bases and J by 1 base, with 10 bases of the junction left unmatched. The CDR3, as DNA: TGTGCCAGCAGTTCCAAGGACAGGTTTACATCCTACGAGCAGTACTTC. As protein: CASSSKDRFTSYEQYF.

CDR3 nucleotide sequence: TGTGCCAGCAGTTTATCGGACGACTGGTCTAAAGGCTACACCTTC. Translation gives CASSLSDDWSKGYTF. The V call is TRBV28, the J call TRBJ1-2; D gene unclear. Germline assignment: CDR1 MDHEN and CDR2 SYDVKM. Trimming took off 1 base at V and 8 bases at J, with 17 bases between the two ends. There are 15 residues in the CDR3.

The chain has TRBV6-6 and TRBJ2-1; possibly TRBD2 for D (5 bases). CDR3 size: 14 residues. Looked up from germline, CDR1 is MNHNY and CDR2 is SVGAGI (reference sequence). Trimming took off 8 bases at V and 5 bases at J, with 16 bases between the two ends. CDR3 sequence (DNA): TGTGCCAGCGCCCTGGAGCGGATTGACAATGAGCAGTTCTTC. This encodes CASALERIDNEQFF.

The rearrangement joins TRBV9 to TRBJ2-2, with TRBD1 as a possible D gene (6 bases). With 4 bases removed from V and 0 bases from J, the gap between germline ends came to 13 bases. This CDR3 region has 16 residues. Germline loops: CDR1 SGDLS, CDR2 YYNGEE. Written as DNA, the CDR3 is TGTGCCAGCAGCACCCGACAGGCTCCGAACACCGGGGAGCTGTTTTTT. Translated: CASSTRQAPNTGELFF.

This clonotype was counted at least ten times. The rearrangement joins TRBV4-3 to TRBJ2-7; D is possibly TRBD1 (5 bases). From germline, CDR1 is LGHNA and CDR2 YSLEER. The CDR3 is 19 amino acids. V was shortened by 0 bases and J by 0 bases, with 21 bases between the two germline ends. The CDR3 loop is CASSQDLGAGQLLSYEQYF. Written as DNA, the CDR3 is TGCGCCAGCAGCCAAGATCTTGGAGCAGGACAACTCCTCTCCTACGAGCAGTACTTC.

The chain links TRBV7-9 to TRBJ2-7, with 7 bases identical to TRBD1. Germline trimming cut 4 bases from V and 3 bases from J; bases unmatched to any gene: 6. Looked up from germline, CDR1 is SEHNR and CDR2 is FQNEAQ (reference sequence). The CDR3 runs to 14 residues. The DNA for the CDR3 is TGTGCCAGCAGCTCTGACAGGGAATTCTACGAGCAGTACTTC. This encodes CASSSDREFYEQYF.

The sample holds many counts of this clonotype. The chain recombines TRBV7-8 with TRBJ2-7, with 7 bases aligning to TRBD2. Trimming cost V 8 bases and J 2 bases; bases outside gene matches: 0. The germline CDR1 and CDR2 sequences are SGHVS and FQNEAQ. This CDR3 region has 11 residues. The CDR3 nucleotides read TGTGCCAGCGGGGGGGCCTACGAGCAGTACTTC. It translates to CASGGAYEQYF. The complete variable domain, with remaining parts taken from reference TRBV7-8 and TRBJ2-7, reads GAGVSQSPRYKVAKRGQDVALRCDPISGHVSLFWYQQALGQGPEFLTYFQNEAQLDKSGLPSDRFFAERPEGSVSTLKIQRTQQEDSAVYLCASGGAYEQYFGPGTRLTVT.

This clonotype was recorded a few times. CDR3 DNA: TGCAGCGTTGGCACACCGGCCTACGAGCAGTACTTC. Amino acid sequence: CSVGTPAYEQYF. This rearrangement joins TRBV29-1 to TRBJ2-7; D is unresolved. The length of the CDR3 is 12 residues. V lost 4 bases and J 2 bases, leaving 9 bases between the germline ends. Germline-derived CDR1 and CDR2 are SQVTM and ANQGSEA.

CDR3 amino acids: CASSIDAKGLEQYF. CDR3 DNA: TGTGCCAGTAGTATAGACGCTAAAGGGCTTGAGCAGTACTTC. V is TRBV19 and J is TRBJ2-7; D remains ambiguous. This CDR3 region has 14 residues. Looked up from germline, CDR1 is LNHDA and CDR2 is SQIVND (reference sequence). Trimming stripped 0 bases from V and 7 bases from J, with 13 bases between.

This clonotype was counted a few times. The chain recombines TRBV4-3 with TRBJ2-7, with D perhaps given as TRBD1 or TRBD2 (5 bases each). This CDR3 has 17 residues. Per the germline V gene, CDR1 is LGHNA and CDR2 is YSLEER. The V gene lost 0 bases and the J gene lost 1 base, with 16 bases spanning the gap. CDR3 residues: CASSQDVQGTSSYEQYF. The CDR3 DNA reads TGCGCCAGCAGCCAAGATGTTCAAGGGACCTCATCCTACGAGCAGTACTTC.

The chain joins TRBV14 to TRBJ1-2; D perhaps matches TRBD1 (6 bases). The V end lost 4 bases, the J end lost 6 bases, and 21 bases lay between the germline ends. Germline CDR1 and CDR2: SGHDN and FVKESK. This CDR3 is 16 amino acids long. The CDR3 nucleotides read TGTGCCAGCAGCCGCCAAGACTCAGGGGAGAAGGATGGCTACACCTTC. Its translation is CASSRQDSGEKDGYTF.

The V call is TRBV7-6, the J call TRBJ2-3; 9 bases fit TRBD2. The CDR3 covers 16 residues. Germline CDR1 is SGHVS and CDR2 is FNYEAQ. The junction had 12 bases not matched to a gene; V was cut back by 4 bases and J by 7 bases. CDR3 in amino acids: CASSSQLAGPMNTQYF. As DNA, the CDR3 is TGTGCCAGCAGCTCGCAACTAGCGGGCCCCATGAATACGCAGTATTTT.

The sample holds a few counts of this clonotype. The chain uses TRBV30 and TRBJ1-5; D perhaps matches TRBD1 (5 bases). CDR3 length: 16 amino acids. CDR1 GTSNPN and CDR2 SVGIG come from the germline V gene (reference sequence). The ends were cut back, 0 bases at V and 0 bases at J, with 12 bases in the middle. CDR3 amino acids: CAWSVRGRGSNQPQHF. CDR3 DNA sequence: TGTGCCTGGAGTGTACGAGGGAGGGGTAGCAATCAGCCCCAGCATTTT.

J is TRBJ2-7 and V is TRBV6-1; D remains unclear. The CDR3 has 11 amino acids. In germline, CDR1 is MNHNS, CDR2 SASEGT. The V gene lost 5 bases and the J gene lost 5 bases, with 7 bases spanning the gap. CDR3 region: CASSFWDEQYF. CDR3 in DNA: TGTGCCAGCAGTTTTTGGGACGAGCAGTACTTC.

This clonotype was found many times. The V gene is TRBV7-2, the J gene TRBJ2-5, with TRBD1 matching over 7 bases. This CDR3 comprises 15 residues. The trim removed 2 bases at V and 2 bases at J, leaving 5 bases unmatched. CDR1 and CDR2 from the germline V gene are SGHTA and FQGNSA. The CDR3 bases are TGTGCCAGCAGCTTAATACAGGGGTTTCAAGAGACCCAGTACTTC. This encodes CASSLIQGFQETQYF.

This clonotype was seen many times. CDR3 loop: CASSGRTTLDEQFF. As DNA, the CDR3 is TGTGCCAGCAGCGGACGAACAACTTTGGATGAGCAGTTCTTC. V gene TRBV6-6 combines with J gene TRBJ2-1; no clear D. The V gene lost 6 bases and the J gene lost 8 bases, with 17 bases spanning the gap. The CDR3 is made up of 14 amino acids. Germline CDR1 reads MNHNY; CDR2 reads SVGAGI (reference sequence).

This clonotype has only a few counts. This chain joins TRBV6-5 and TRBJ1-6; the D gene is possibly TRBD1 (6 bases). The V and J ends lost 0 bases and 1 base respectively, with 10 bases between them. The V gene's germline CDR1 is MNHEY and CDR2 SVGAGI. This CDR3 region has 17 residues. The CDR3 DNA reads TGTGCCAGCAGTTACTCGGGGCAGGGGTCCTATAATTCACCCCTCCACTTT. This sequence encodes CASSYSGQGSYNSPLHF.

V gene TRBV6-2 or TRBV6-3 combines with J gene TRBJ2-7; 7 bases line up with TRBD1. This CDR3 region has 18 residues. Germline V lookup: CDR1 MNHEY, CDR2 SVGEGT. V dropped 6 bases and J dropped 0; count of bases not matched to a gene: 17. In DNA, the CDR3 is TGTGCCAGCAGCCTTCAACTCGAAACGACAGGGAGCTCCTACGAGCAGTACTTC. Translated, it gives CASSLQLETTGSSYEQYF.

This clonotype has only a few counts. The V and J genes are TRBV12-3 or TRBV12-4 and TRBJ1-3; D is ambiguous. CDR3 length: 12 residues. V shed 8 bases and J shed 0 bases, with 5 bases lying between them. In DNA, the CDR3 is TGTGCCAGCCAAGCCTCTGGAAACACCATATATTTT. Residues: CASQASGNTIYF.

This clonotype came up a few times. The chain carries TRBV7-6 and TRBJ2-6; maybe TRBD2 (6 bases). Trimming cost V 0 bases and J 3 bases, with 12 bases left between them. The CDR3 is 17 residues long. Germline CDR1 is SGHVS and CDR2 is FNYEAQ. In DNA, the CDR3 is TGTGCCAGCAGCTTAGCCCTCGGGGGAGTTGGGGCCAACGTCCTGACTTTC. Encoded protein: CASSLALGGVGANVLTF.